These T cell receptor beta chains were read from a single sample in a study of T cell responses to AZD1222 COVID-19 vaccine. Using immunoSEQ multiplex PCR, the repertoire was profiled, and TCRdb retains in-frame clones only, with some absent. The sample holds around 100,000 clones; about 88% are singletons and the top ten take roughly a sixth. Sequenced material: peripheral blood, taken on day 0 of AZD1222 vaccination. All receptors derive from an adult in good health. Both conserved end residues are part of each CDR3. The order of the fields is clone size, D gene, J gene, V gene, CDR3 protein, CDR3 DNA. The D gene is left open where the match is weak. Some rows mark clone size as missing; the rest say once, few, many or name a class of expanded clone.

size: once; D: NA; J: TRBJ1-2; V: TRBV5-6; CDR3: CASKKQGSNYGYTF; DNA: TGTGCCAGCAAAAAACAGGGTTCTAACTATGGCTACACCTTC
size: NA; D: TRBD1; J: TRBJ2-5; V: TRBV28; CDR3: CASSLTDRDGTQYF; DNA: TGTGCCAGCAGTTTAACGGACAGGGACGGGACCCAGTACTTC
size: NA; D: NA; J: TRBJ2-2; V: TRBV4-1; CDR3: CASSQNDMGFNTGELFF; DNA: TGCGCCAGCAGCCAGAATGATATGGGGTTTAACACCGGGGAGCTGTTTTTT
size: NA; D: NA; J: TRBJ2-5; V: TRBV27; CDR3: CASSRRLQETQYF; DNA: TGTGCCAGCAGCAGACGGTTACAAGAGACCCAGTACTTC
size: NA; D: NA; J: TRBJ1-1; V: TRBV9; CDR3: CASSVGGQIREAFF; DNA: TGTGCCAGCAGCGTGGGGGGTCAGATCCGAGAAGCTTTCTTT
size: NA; D: NA; J: TRBJ1-5; V: TRBV12-3/TRBV12-4; CDR3: CASAVREDQPQHF; DNA: TGTGCCAGCGCTGTGAGGGAGGACCAGCCCCAGCATTTT
size: NA; D: NA; J: TRBJ2-7; V: TRBV4-1; CDR3: CASSQVGDTYEQYF; DNA: TGCGCCAGCAGCCAAGTTGGAGACACCTACGAGCAGTACTTC
size: NA; D: NA; J: TRBJ1-2; V: TRBV28; CDR3: CATHEGAEYGYTF; DNA: TGTGCCACCCATGAAGGGGCTGAATATGGCTACACCTTC
size: NA; D: NA; J: TRBJ2-1; V: TRBV4-1; CDR3: CASSQDGGPYDYNEQFF; DNA: TGCGCCAGCAGCCAAGATGGAGGACCCTACGACTACAATGAGCAGTTCTTC
size: NA; D: NA; J: TRBJ1-1; V: TRBV15; CDR3: CATSRGGGTEAFF; DNA: TGTGCCACCAGCAGAGGAGGGGGCACTGAAGCTTTCTTT
size: NA; D: TRBD1; J: TRBJ2-2; V: TRBV6-6; CDR3: CASRRQTGGALAGELFF; DNA: TGTGCCAGCAGGCGACAGACAGGGGGCGCATTAGCCGGGGAGCTGTTTTTT
size: NA; D: TRBD1; J: TRBJ1-1; V: TRBV27; CDR3: CASSFRAGTGVTEAFF; DNA: TGTGCCAGCAGTTTCCGAGCCGGGACAGGGGTCACTGAAGCTTTCTTT
size: NA; D: TRBD1; J: TRBJ1-1; V: TRBV24-1; CDR3: CATSDSTGEAFF; DNA: TGTGCCACCAGTGATTCGACAGGGGAAGCTTTCTTT
size: NA; D: NA; J: TRBJ1-6; V: TRBV4-1; CDR3: CASSPPRAGRANSPLHF; DNA: TGCGCCAGCAGCCCCCCCAGGGCAGGGCGGGCTAATTCACCCCTCCACTTT
size: NA; D: NA; J: TRBJ1-1; V: TRBV27; CDR3: CASSLWAENTEAFF; DNA: TGTGCCAGTTCTCTTTGGGCAGAGAACACTGAAGCTTTCTTT
size: NA; D: NA; J: TRBJ1-2; V: TRBV3-1/TRBV3-2; CDR3: CASSQEGTIGGYTF; DNA: TGTGCCAGCAGCCAAGAAGGGACTATAGGGGGCTACACCTTC
size: NA; D: NA; J: TRBJ1-3; V: TRBV3-1/TRBV3-2; CDR3: CASSQKDGAALSLDSEGTIYF; DNA: TGTGCCAGCAGCCAAAAAGACGGCGCAGCTCTGAGTCTAGATTCCGAGGGCACCATATATTTT
size: NA; D: NA; J: TRBJ1-2; V: TRBV15; CDR3: CATSGERAYGYTF; DNA: TGTGCCACCAGCGGAGAACGGGCCTATGGCTACACCTTC
size: NA; D: TRBD2; J: TRBJ2-1; V: TRBV6-1; CDR3: CASSAGASGTHNEQFF; DNA: TGTGCCAGCAGTGCTGGGGCTAGCGGGACCCACAATGAGCAGTTCTTC
size: few; D: TRBD2; J: TRBJ2-1; V: TRBV30; CDR3: CAWSVAGGFRVYNEQFF; DNA: TGTGCCTGGAGTGTAGCGGGAGGCTTCAGGGTCTACAATGAGCAGTTCTTC
size: NA; D: TRBD1; J: TRBJ2-1; V: TRBV7-9; CDR3: CASSFTGTGDYNEQFF; DNA: TGTGCCAGCAGCTTTACCGGGACAGGGGACTACAATGAGCAGTTCTTC
size: NA; D: TRBD1; J: TRBJ1-5; V: TRBV19; CDR3: CASSTQGARRQPQHF; DNA: TGTGCCAGTAGTACCCAGGGGGCGCGGCGCCAGCCCCAGCATTTT
size: NA; D: NA; J: TRBJ1-5; V: TRBV7-9; CDR3: CASSGTGYQPQHF; DNA: TGTGCCAGCAGCGGAACAGGCTATCAGCCCCAGCATTTT
size: NA; D: NA; J: TRBJ2-2; V: TRBV7-6; CDR3: CASSPGGVNTGELFF; DNA: TGTGCCAGCAGCCCTGGGGGAGTCAACACCGGGGAGCTGTTTTTT
size: NA; D: NA; J: TRBJ1-4; V: TRBV5-1; CDR3: CASSLAGRTNEKLFF; DNA: TGCGCCAGCAGCTTGGCCGGGCGGACAAATGAAAAACTGTTTTTT
size: NA; D: NA; J: TRBJ1-1; V: TRBV29-1; CDR3: CSVEPGLSTAFF; DNA: TGCAGCGTTGAACCAGGCCTGTCTACAGCTTTCTTT
size: NA; D: NA; J: TRBJ1-2; V: TRBV5-1; CDR3: CASSLPDRNYGYTF; DNA: TGCGCCAGCAGCTTGCCCGACAGGAACTATGGCTACACCTTC
size: NA; D: TRBD1; J: TRBJ2-7; V: TRBV6-5; CDR3: CASRPGQGYEQYF; DNA: TGTGCCAGCAGGCCGGGACAGGGGTACGAGCAGTACTTC
size: NA; D: NA; J: TRBJ2-5; V: TRBV18; CDR3: CASSLLESETQYF; DNA: TGTGCCAGCTCACTTCTAGAATCCGAGACCCAGTACTTC
size: NA; D: NA; J: TRBJ2-5; V: TRBV5-1; CDR3: CASSLGGEETQYF; DNA: TGCGCCAGCAGCTTGGGCGGAGAAGAGACCCAGTACTTC
size: NA; D: NA; J: TRBJ1-6; V: TRBV5-1; CDR3: CASSQDSAYSPLHF; DNA: TGCGCCAGCAGCCAGGACAGCGCATATTCACCCCTCCACTTT
size: NA; D: NA; J: TRBJ1-5; V: TRBV27; CDR3: CASSSQGRWSNQPQHF; DNA: TGTGCCAGCAGTTCGCAGGGACGTTGGAGCAATCAGCCCCAGCATTTT
size: NA; D: NA; J: TRBJ1-1; V: TRBV6-2/TRBV6-3; CDR3: CASSYTRTTEAFF; DNA: TGTGCCAGCAGTTACACCCGAACCACTGAAGCTTTCTTT
size: NA; D: NA; J: TRBJ1-4; V: TRBV2; CDR3: CASRWREEKLFF; DNA: TGTGCCAGCAGATGGAGGGAGGAAAAACTGTTTTTT
size: once; D: NA; J: TRBJ2-2; V: TRBV19; CDR3: CASRRASSPNTGELFF; DNA: TGTGCCAGTAGAAGGGCTAGCTCTCCGAACACCGGGGAGCTGTTTTTT
size: NA; D: TRBD1; J: TRBJ1-6; V: TRBV5-1; CDR3: CASSSPAGGNSPLHF; DNA: TGCGCCAGCAGCTCTCCGGCAGGGGGTAATTCACCCCTCCACTTT
size: NA; D: NA; J: TRBJ2-1; V: TRBV27; CDR3: CASSYLANYNEQFF; DNA: TGTGCCAGCAGTTACCTAGCGAACTACAATGAGCAGTTCTTC
size: NA; D: NA; J: TRBJ2-2; V: TRBV5-1; CDR3: CASSTEEANTGELFF; DNA: TGCGCCAGCAGCACGGAGGAAGCGAACACCGGGGAGCTGTTTTTT
size: NA; D: NA; J: TRBJ2-3; V: TRBV4-2; CDR3: CASSQGDQYDTQYF; DNA: TGTGCCAGCAGCCAAGGGGACCAATACGATACGCAGTATTTT
size: NA; D: TRBD2; J: TRBJ2-1; V: TRBV5-1; CDR3: CASSQRTSSTRNEQFF; DNA: TGCGCCAGCAGCCAAAGGACTAGCTCGACAAGGAATGAGCAGTTCTTC
size: once; D: NA; J: TRBJ1-2; V: TRBV18; CDR3: CASSQDFGYTF; DNA: TGTGCCAGCTCACAGGACTTTGGCTACACCTTC
size: NA; D: NA; J: TRBJ1-1; V: TRBV27; CDR3: CASSGYGNTEAFF; DNA: TGTGCCAGCAGTGGGTACGGGAACACTGAAGCTTTCTTT
size: NA; D: NA; J: TRBJ1-2; V: TRBV20-1; CDR3: CSVEGRIGYTF; DNA: TGCAGTGTTGAAGGACGTATAGGCTACACCTTC
size: once; D: NA; J: TRBJ2-1; V: TRBV29-1; CDR3: CSVIRDEQFF; DNA: TGCAGCGTTATCCGGGATGAGCAGTTCTTC
size: NA; D: NA; J: TRBJ2-4; V: TRBV28; CDR3: CASSYGGAKNIQYF; DNA: TGTGCCAGCAGTTATGGGGGAGCCAAAAACATTCAGTACTTC
size: NA; D: NA; J: TRBJ2-1; V: TRBV2; CDR3: CASSEGRRAYNEQFF; DNA: TGTGCCAGCAGTGAGGGGCGCAGGGCCTACAATGAGCAGTTCTTC
size: NA; D: TRBD1; J: TRBJ2-3; V: TRBV19; CDR3: CASRGQGTDTQYF; DNA: TGTGCCAGTAGGGGACAGGGAACAGATACGCAGTATTTT
size: NA; D: NA; J: TRBJ1-5; V: TRBV7-2; CDR3: CASSLAGTDSNQPQHF; DNA: TGTGCCAGCAGCTTGGCGGGGACCGATAGCAATCAGCCCCAGCATTTT
size: NA; D: NA; J: TRBJ1-1; V: TRBV6-1; CDR3: CASSDYRDEWANTEAFF; DNA: TGTGCCAGCAGTGACTACAGGGATGAGTGGGCGAACACTGAAGCTTTCTTT
size: NA; D: NA; J: TRBJ1-2; V: TRBV28; CDR3: CASSRGGGYGYTF; DNA: TGTGCCAGCAGTAGAGGTGGGGGCTATGGCTACACCTTC
size: NA; D: NA; J: TRBJ2-7; V: TRBV2; CDR3: CASSEWQLVSYEQYF; DNA: TGTGCCAGCAGTGAATGGCAGCTCGTCTCCTACGAGCAGTACTTC
size: NA; D: TRBD2; J: TRBJ2-1; V: TRBV5-1; CDR3: CASSFHVGLAYNEQFF; DNA: TGCGCCAGCAGCTTTCACGTAGGACTAGCCTACAATGAGCAGTTCTTC
size: NA; D: NA; J: TRBJ1-4; V: TRBV11-3; CDR3: CASSLDKGTGANEKLFF; DNA: TGTGCCAGCAGCTTAGATAAGGGGACTGGAGCTAATGAAAAACTGTTTTTT
size: NA; D: NA; J: TRBJ1-2; V: TRBV5-1; CDR3: CASPSSGGAGYGYTF; DNA: TGCGCCAGCCCCAGTAGCGGGGGCGCGGGCTATGGCTACACCTTC